Below are 19 T cell receptor beta chains sequenced from a single sample in a study of technical replicates of blood from several donors. This table comes from immunoSEQ multiplex PCR, and its TCRdb copy is limited to in-frame clones, with some not included. The sample gives tens of thousands of clones, approximately 87% of which show up once; more than 4.5% is in the top ten. Sequencing was done on a sample of PBMCs. Receptors originate from a human donor in good health. Some clones in this sample may be carry-over from other donors' samples.

J is TRBJ1-4 and V is TRBV29-1; 7 positions match TRBD1. The CDR3 has 12 amino acids. Trimming took 5 bases from V and 8 from J; bases not matched to a gene: 5. CDR1 and CDR2 from the germline V gene are SQVTM and ANQGSEA. CDR3 loop: CSVNRGGEKLFF. CDR3 coding DNA: TGCAGCGTTAACAGGGGCGGCGAAAAACTGTTTTTT.

V gene TRBV5-1 combines with J gene TRBJ1-5; TRBD1 aligns across 8 bases. This CDR3 has 14 amino acids. The V segment lost 4 bases and the J segment 5 bases; nucleotides outside the gene matches: 5. The germline V gene encodes CDR1 SGHRS and CDR2 YFSETQ. The DNA of the CDR3 is TGCGCCAGCAGCCCAGGGGGCGGATATCAGCCCCAGCATTTT. It codes for CASSPGGGYQPQHF.

The V call is TRBV5-5, the J call TRBJ2-1; TRBD1 aligns across 7 bases. This CDR3 has 16 amino acids. V shed 4 bases, J shed 2 bases, and the junction held 9 bases outside the gene matches. The germline V gene encodes CDR1 SGHKS and CDR2 YYEKEE (reference sequence). CDR3 residues: CASSADPGGAYNEQFF. DNA of the CDR3: TGTGCCAGCAGCGCCGACCCAGGGGGAGCCTACAATGAGCAGTTCTTC.

V and J are TRBV6-5 and TRBJ2-7, with 7 bases that match TRBD1. The V gene's germline CDR1 is MNHEY and CDR2 SVGAGI. V lost 5 bases to trimming and J lost 4 bases; unmatched junction nucleotides: 5. The length of the CDR3 is 13 residues. CDR3 bases: TGTGCCAGCAGTCCGGACAGGCATTACGAGCAGTACTTC. It encodes CASSPDRHYEQYF.

The gene calls are TRBV19 and TRBJ1-5; D gene unclear. V was pared by 3 bases and J by 5 bases, with 17 bases between. The length of the CDR3 is 16 residues. Germline CDR1 LNHDA, CDR2 SQIVND (reference sequence). The CDR3 nucleotides are TGTGCCAGTAGTATGGGAGCCCAGCGGGGTCATCAGCCCCAGCATTTT. Its translation is CASSMGAQRGHQPQHF.

V usage is TRBV7-8 and J usage is TRBJ2-5; D might be TRBD2 (5 bases). The V end was cut by 1 base, the J end by 5 bases, with 8 bases between. The CDR3 sequence is 13 residues long. The V gene's germline CDR1 is SGHVS and CDR2 FQNEAQ. The CDR3 sequence is CASSLGRRETQYF. The CDR3 DNA follows: TGTGCCAGCAGCTTAGGACGGAGGGAGACCCAGTACTTC.

The J gene is TRBJ2-5, the V gene TRBV7-3; 9 nucleotides agree with TRBD2. The germline CDR1 and CDR2 sequences are SGHTA and FQGTGA. The CDR3 length is 16 residues. With 2 bases clipped from V and 5 bases from J, the junction kept 9 bases outside the gene matches. CDR3 in DNA: TGTGCCAGCAGCTTAGGGCAGCGGGGGGCAGGGGAGACCCAGTACTTC. This translates into CASSLGQRGAGETQYF.

The CDR3 region has the DNA TGTGCCAGCAGCTCTACCCCCTACGAGCAGTACTTC. Its translation is CASSSTPYEQYF. This chain joins TRBV7-2 and TRBJ2-7, with D hard to call. Trimming stripped 4 bases from V and 2 bases from J, with 6 bases between. CDR1 and CDR2 (germline): SGHTA, FQGNSA. CDR3 length: 12 amino acids.

The chain combines TRBV7-9 with TRBJ1-4; D unresolved. CDR1 is SEHNR and CDR2 is FQNEAQ in the germline V gene (reference sequence). Trimming removed 3 bases at V and 6 bases at J, with 8 bases between. There are 13 residues in the CDR3. CDR3 sequence: CASSFESYEKLFF. As DNA, the CDR3 is TGTGCCAGCAGCTTTGAGAGCTATGAAAAACTGTTTTTT. The full variable domain, in which reference TRBV7-9 and TRBJ1-4 provide the parts outside the CDR3, is DTGVSQNPRHKITKRGQNVTFRCDPISEHNRLYWYRQTLGQGPEFLTYFQNEAQLEKSRLLSDRFSAERPKGSFSTLEIQRTEQGDSAMYLCASSFESYEKLFFGSGTQLSVL.

This chain uses TRBV9 with TRBJ2-3; 9 positions agree with TRBD2. The CDR3 is 14 amino acids. Germline V gene sequence: CDR1 SGDLS, CDR2 YYNGEE. V trimming: 0 bases; J trimming: 12 bases; junction bases outside the gene matches: 8. CDR3 in amino acids: CASSVDASGNTQYF. The CDR3 DNA is TGTGCCAGCAGCGTAGATGCTAGCGGGAACACTCAGTATTTT.

This chain connects TRBV7-2 to TRBJ2-5; a possible D gene is TRBD1 (6 bases). The CDR3 runs to 14 residues. Germline V CDR1 and CDR2: SGHTA, FQGNSA. The V gene lost 3 bases and the J gene lost 5 bases, with 13 bases spanning the gap. CDR3 nucleotides: TGTGCCAGCAGCTTTCGCCAGGGGTCGGAGACCCAGTACTTC. It codes for CASSFRQGSETQYF.

The chain recombines TRBV28 with TRBJ1-5; D might be TRBD1 (6 bases). CDR3 length equals 15 residues. V lost 8 bases, J lost 4 bases, and 18 bases lay in between. The germline V gene has CDR1 MDHEN and CDR2 SYDVKM. In DNA form, the CDR3 reads TGTGCCAGCGTCCAGTCTGGGGGCGGGAATCAGCCCCAGCATTTT. This codes for CASVQSGGGNQPQHF.

The J gene is TRBJ1-3, the V gene TRBV30; no firm D call. This CDR3 spans 14 amino acids. CDR1 and CDR2 from the germline V gene are GTSNPN and SVGIG (reference sequence). With 4 bases removed from V and 0 bases from J, the gap between germline ends came to 10 bases. The DNA of the CDR3 is TGTGCCTGGAACCGGGATCACTCTGGAAACACCATATATTTT. Translating it yields CAWNRDHSGNTIYF.

The chain couples TRBV5-1 to TRBJ1-1, with D possibly TRBD1 on 5 matching bases. V lost 4 bases and J 1 base, leaving 8 bases between the germline ends. This CDR3 spans 13 amino acids. Per germline, CDR1 SGHRS and CDR2 YFSETQ. The CDR3: CASSRGTNTEAFF. The CDR3 DNA follows: TGCGCCAGCAGCAGGGGCACGAACACTGAAGCTTTCTTT.

The V gene is TRBV7-9, the J gene TRBJ2-1; D is perhaps TRBD1 (5 bases). Trimming took off 1 base at V and 15 bases at J, with 16 bases between the two ends. The germline V gene has CDR1 SEHNR and CDR2 FQNEAQ (reference sequence). The CDR3 totals 13 residues. The DNA for the CDR3 is TGTGCCAGCAGCTTAGATTCGGACACATGGTGGTTCTTC. This codes for CASSLDSDTWWFF.

The rearrangement links TRBV29-1 to TRBJ2-2, with TRBD1 as a possible D gene (5 bases). Trimming removed 1 base from V and 4 bases from J, with 13 bases in between. This CDR3 comprises 15 residues. Germline V lookup: CDR1 SQVTM, CDR2 ANQGSEA. CDR3 DNA sequence: TGCAGCGTTGAAGGGTGGCAGGGTAGCACCGGGGAGCTGTTTTTT. It encodes CSVEGWQGSTGELFF.

CDR3 DNA: TGTGCCAGCAGCTTATCTAACGGGGAGCTGTTTTTT. The encoded protein is CASSLSNGELFF. The chain couples TRBV7-9 to TRBJ2-2; D is unresolved. Germline loops: CDR1 SEHNR, CDR2 FQNEAQ (reference sequence). The CDR3 is 12 residues long. V was cut by 2 bases and J by 7 bases, with 5 bases left in between. The variable domain in full, with the rest retrieved from reference TRBV7-9 and TRBJ2-2, is DTGVSQNPRHKITKRGQNVTFRCDPISEHNRLYWYRQTLGQGPEFLTYFQNEAQLEKSRLLSDRFSAERPKGSFSTLEIQRTEQGDSAMYLCASSLSNGELFFGEGSRLTVL.

This sequence joins TRBV11-2 and TRBJ1-3, with D possibly being TRBD1 (6 bases). Germline loops: CDR1 SGHAT, CDR2 FQNNGV. The length of the CDR3 is 14 residues. V was clipped by 6 bases and J by 3 bases, with 12 bases between them. CDR3 coding DNA: TGTGCCAGCAGTGTAGGGGGTGATGGAAACACCATATATTTT. This gives the protein CASSVGGDGNTIYF.

The chain couples TRBV10-3 to TRBJ2-1, with 13 bases lining up with TRBD2. V gave up 10 bases and J gave up 7 bases; unmatched junction bases: 7. Germline V gene sequence: CDR1 ENHRY, CDR2 SYGVKD. CDR3 length equals 14 residues. Here the CDR3 reads CATRTSGSINEQFF. The CDR3 DNA reads as TGTGCCACTCGGACTAGCGGGAGCATAAATGAGCAGTTCTTC.